This T cell receptor beta chain was documented in a study of shared clonotypes between healthy human individuals. From germline, CDR1 is MGHRA and CDR2 YSYEKL. V shed 4 bases and J shed 0 bases, with 14 bases lying between them. This CDR3 is built from 16 residues. The protocol was immunoSEQ multiplex PCR, while the TCRdb copy is restricted to in-frame clones and leaves out a portion. This sample has around 2,100,000 clones, with less than 95% found just once. Only CD45RO-negative cells positively selected for CCR7 counted as naive CD8 cells, so terminally differentiated effector memory CD45RA+ cells were excluded.

This chain joins TRBV4-1 and TRBJ2-3; possible D gene TRBD2, 5 bases. Source material: naive CD8+ T cells sorted from blood. This TCR was sampled from a man aged 18 to 30 in good health. CDR3 in DNA: TGCGCCAGCAGCCCATCAAGCGGCCACAGCACAGATACGCAGTATTTT. Its protein is CASSPSSGHSTDTQYF.